This TCR beta chain was documented in a study of blood T cells in healthy people across ages. Germline values: CDR1 DFQATT, CDR2 SNEGSKA (reference sequence). V was shortened by 6 bases and J by 8 bases, with 14 bases between the two germline ends. This CDR3 region has 12 residues. Extraction of total RNA produced a minimum of 5.5 micrograms from each sample. For the second PCR, which ran for about 6 to 11 cycles, a sample-barcoded 5' primer and a J-beta primer mix were used. Each cDNA molecule carried a tag from a template-switch adaptor that contained 12 random nucleotides. TCRdb ran MiXCR on the 5' RACE reads and lists one entry per CDR3 protein. The table shows under 1,000,000 distinct CDR3 sequences, with about half occurring only once.

The origin of this receptor is a man older than 75 in good health. Material for sequencing was blood. V is TRBV20-1 and J is TRBJ2-4; D is perhaps TRBD2 (6 bases). The CDR3 region has the DNA TGCAGTGCCCCCCCAGGAGGGGACATTCAGTACTTC. Amino acid sequence: CSAPPGGDIQYF.